The clone carrying this T cell receptor (beta chain) has more than one count but fewer than ten. Its target is unknown. Assay: immunoSEQ multiplex PCR; the TCRdb copy retains only in-frame clones and omits some. The repertoire includes roughly 49,000 clones, 75% to 85% of them detected once, and about 30% sits in the top ten. The source of the sample is a study of radiation and T cells in renal cell carcinoma. Notes on the study in general: Pretreatment tumor biopsies were lacking, so baseline clonotypes are unknown.

The V gene's germline CDR1 is LNHDA and CDR2 SQIVND (reference sequence). Germline trimming cut 4 bases from V and 2 bases from J; bases unmatched to any gene: 5. The CDR3 runs 16 residues. Time point given: blood 2 weeks post-SBRT. Sample treatment: 15 Gy SBRT to primary tumor, nephrectomy 4 weeks later. Radiation-treated patients gave blood at baseline, week 2 and week 4. The patient's renal cell carcinoma had clear cell pathology. The clonotype was recovered from a woman aged 70-85 years with renal cell carcinoma. V usage is TRBV19 and J usage is TRBJ2-3; 11 nucleotides agree with TRBD2. Sequencing was performed on blood, taken from a patient whose treatment included radiotherapy and nephrectomy. This CDR3 is CASSTTSGGLTDTQYF. The CDR3 bases are TGTGCCAGTAGTACAACTAGCGGGGGCCTCACAGATACGCAGTATTTT.